The 27 T cell receptor beta chains below were found in one sample sequenced in a study of regulatory T cells in long-lasting Graves disease. Time point denoted: newly diagnosed GD, antithyroid drugs for less than 3 months. PBMC-derived RNA was used for the TCR library. Both iRepertoire HTBI primers and Arm-PCR of CDR3 regions were used to build the TCR beta libraries. In TCRdb, the multiplex PCR reads were re-called with MiXCR into one record per CDR3 protein. The data contain fewer than 550,000 distinct CDR3 sequences, less than 20% of them singletons. These data also featured in a second study, about T cells in Graves' hyperthyroidism and ophthalmopathy.

The sequencing here drew on peripheral blood mononuclear cells (PBMCs), taken at new diagnosis, from a patient treated with antithyroid drugs. Receptors were obtained from a woman under 30 with Graves disease.

This clonotype occurred a few times. The J gene is TRBJ2-7, the V gene TRBV3-1, with 13 bases aligning to TRBD2. V dropped 2 bases and J dropped 3; count of bases not matched to a gene: 10. This CDR3 is 18 amino acids long. Germline CDR1 and CDR2: LGHDT and YNNKEL (reference sequence). As DNA, the CDR3 is TGTGCCAGCAGCCAACGAGGAACTAGCGGGAGGGGAAACTACGAGCAGTACTTC. Encoded protein: CASSQRGTSGRGNYEQYF.

This clonotype was seen repeatedly, ten times or more. This sequence joins TRBV27 and TRBJ2-4, with 7 bases matching TRBD2. Germline loops: CDR1 MNHEY, CDR2 SMNVEV (reference sequence). Trimming removed 2 bases from V and 1 base from J; junction bases left unmatched: 5. The CDR3 totals 16 residues. The CDR3 is CASSLTGGSAKNIQYF. CDR3 DNA sequence: TGTGCCAGCAGTTTAACCGGCGGGAGTGCCAAAAACATTCAGTACTTC.

The chain couples TRBV28 to TRBJ2-1; 15 nucleotides agree with TRBD2. CDR1 and CDR2 from the germline V gene are MDHEN and SYDVKM. The CDR3 totals 16 residues. Trimming removed 6 bases from V and 9 bases from J; junction bases left unmatched: 9. In DNA form, the CDR3 reads TGTGCCAGCAGGGGACTAGCGGGAGGTCAAATGAGTGAGCAGTTCTTC. Amino acid sequence: CASRGLAGGQMSEQFF.

The CDR3 spells CATDDRGVGTEAFF. The DNA for the CDR3 is TGTGCCACCGACGATAGGGGTGTAGGCACTGAAGCTTTCTTT. The V and J genes are TRBV24-1 and TRBJ1-1; D might be TRBD1 (5 bases). V was trimmed by 9 bases and J by 4 bases, leaving 17 bases between them. The germline V gene has CDR1 KGHDR and CDR2 SFDVKD. This CDR3 is 14 amino acids long.

Details on this clonotype: It may be a read error: a sequence one base away is much more abundant. V usage is TRBV13 and J usage is TRBJ2-5; 8 bases are shared with TRBD2. V was clipped by 5 bases and J by 4 bases; unmatched bases: 12. Germline CDR1 PRHDT, CDR2 FYEKMQ (reference sequence). This CDR3 region has 16 residues. CDR3 sequence reads: CASSGRGGSRSETQYF. DNA for the CDR3: TGTGCCAGCAGCGGACGGGGGGGGTCGCGGTCAGAGACCCAGTACTTC.

The table lists this clonotype with many counts. The V gene is TRBV5-1, the J gene TRBJ2-1; 8 bases match TRBD2. J lost 11 bases, V lost 2 bases, and 18 bases had no gene match. The germline V gene encodes CDR1 SGHRS and CDR2 YFSETQ. The CDR3 spans 17 residues. The DNA for the CDR3 is TGCGCCAGCAGCTTAAGCCTAACTAGCGGCGGCGACGTGAAGCAGTTCTTC. Protein product: CASSLSLTSGGDVKQFF.

Details on this clonotype: This clone may be a read error of a much larger clone one base away. The chain is built from TRBV12-3 or TRBV12-4 and TRBJ2-7; tentative D call: TRBD2 (5 bases). V lost 11 bases and J 6 bases, leaving 14 bases between the germline ends. CDR3 length: 11 amino acids. The CDR3 reads CAGIPGIEQYF. Written as DNA, the CDR3 is TGTGCCGGCATCCCGGGAATCGAGCAGTACTTC.

There are many counts of this clonotype. DNA for the CDR3: TGTGCCAGCAGAATGTCGGGCAGGGACTATGGCTACACCTTC. Translated: CASRMSGRDYGYTF. The chain is built from TRBV12-3 or TRBV12-4 and TRBJ1-2, with D tentatively TRBD1 (5 bases). V lost 6 bases, J lost 3 bases, and 14 bases lay in between. CDR3 length: 14 amino acids.

The chain joins TRBV7-6 to TRBJ2-7; D unresolved. The ends were cut back, 5 bases at V and 2 bases at J, with 13 bases in the middle. The germline V gene encodes CDR1 SGHVS and CDR2 FNYEAQ. The CDR3 has 14 amino acids. The CDR3 reads CASSPTLETYEQYF. In DNA, the CDR3 is TGTGCCAGCAGCCCCACACTGGAAACCTACGAGCAGTACTTC.

V and J are TRBV19 and TRBJ2-1; D may be TRBD1 (6 bases). Between the trimmed V and J ends, which lost 7 bases and 6 bases, there was a span of 13 bases. This CDR3 comprises 13 residues. Germline lookup yields CDR1 LNHDA and CDR2 SQIVND (reference sequence). In DNA, the CDR3 is TGTGCCAGTAAAAGCACAGGGCTCAATGAGCAGTTCTTC. This gives the protein CASKSTGLNEQFF.

About this clonotype itself: A read error may be the cause here, since a much bigger clone is one base away. J is TRBJ2-1 and V is TRBV13, with D perhaps TRBD1 (6 bases). The germline V gene has CDR1 PRHDT and CDR2 FYEKMQ (reference sequence). The CDR3 runs to 16 residues. The V and J ends lost 0 bases and 10 bases respectively, with 19 bases between them. In DNA form, the CDR3 reads TGTGCCAGCAGCTTAGGGCCCCGGGACACAGGACAGGAGCAGTTCTTC. Translated, it gives CASSLGPRDTGQEQFF.

In its sample, this clonotype was seen a few times. The chain is built from TRBV28 and TRBJ1-6; possible D gene TRBD1, 6 bases. V was trimmed by 8 bases and J by 7 bases, leaving 18 bases between them. The CDR3 has 15 residues. Per the germline V gene, CDR1 is MDHEN and CDR2 is SYDVKM. The CDR3 sequence: CASGTPQGRNSPLHF. CDR3 DNA: TGTGCCAGCGGCACCCCACAGGGCCGAAATTCACCCCTCCACTTT.

This clonotype was detected ten times or more. The rearrangement links TRBV12-3 or TRBV12-4 to TRBJ2-1, with TRBD2 identical over 11 bases. This CDR3 region has 15 residues. Unmatched junction bases numbered 8, after V lost 5 bases and J lost 8 bases. CDR3 in DNA: TGTGCCAGCAGTCTGAGAACTAGCGGGAGCTATGAGCAGTTCTTC. Translated: CASSLRTSGSYEQFF.

In regard to this clonotype: A much larger clone lies one base from this, so it may be a read error. The chain carries TRBV6-1 and TRBJ2-3; 7 nucleotides line up with TRBD2. CDR1 and CDR2 (germline): MNHNS, SASEGT. The trim removed 6 bases at V and 5 bases at J, leaving 17 bases unmatched. The CDR3 covers 17 residues. This CDR3 is CASRGGLVGVHVDTQYF. In nucleotides, the CDR3 is TGTGCCAGCAGGGGAGGACTAGTGGGAGTCCACGTAGATACGCAGTATTTT.

The rearrangement uses TRBV6-4 and TRBJ2-3, with D possibly TRBD1 on 5 matching bases. Trimming stripped 2 bases from V and 10 bases from J, with 16 bases between. The CDR3 loop spans 14 amino acids. Germline CDR1 reads MRHNA; CDR2 reads SNTAGT. CDR3 protein: CASSDDRTPAPQYF. Here the CDR3 DNA reads TGTGCCAGCAGTGACGACCGGACACCAGCGCCGCAGTATTTT.

There are many counts of this clonotype. V is TRBV11-3 and J is TRBJ2-7; D might be TRBD1 (5 bases). The CDR3 covers 11 residues. V dropped 8 bases and J dropped 3 bases, with 8 bases sitting between them. Germline V gives CDR1 SGHNT, CDR2 YENEEA. The CDR3: CASARDYEQYF. In DNA, the CDR3 is TGTGCCAGCGCCAGGGACTACGAGCAGTACTTC. The variable domain in full, completed from reference TRBV11-3 and TRBJ2-7, reads EAGVVQSPRYKIIEKKQPVAFWCNPISGHNTLYWYLQNLGQGPELLIRYENEEAVDDSQLPKDRFSAERLKGVDSTLKIQPAELGDSAVYLCASARDYEQYFGPGTRLTVT.

With regard to this clonotype: This may be a read error: a much more frequent sequence differs by one nucleotide. The chain combines TRBV5-1 with TRBJ2-3; 7 nucleotides agree with TRBD1. The CDR3 has 17 residues. CDR1 and CDR2 (germline): SGHRS, YFSETQ. CDR3: CAGSDQPGQTFTDTQYF. The DNA for the CDR3 is TGCGCCGGCAGCGATCAGCCGGGACAGACTTTCACAGATACGCAGTATTTT.

This clonotype was picked up a small number of times. The chain couples TRBV3-1 to TRBJ2-5; 7 nucleotides match TRBD1. V lost 1 base and J lost 4; bases outside the gene matches: 9. Germline CDR1 reads LGHDT; CDR2 reads YNNKEL (reference sequence). This CDR3 spans 16 amino acids. The CDR3 is CASSQGLQGMLETQYF. CDR3 nucleotide sequence: TGTGCCAGCAGCCAAGGCCTACAGGGGATGCTAGAGACCCAGTACTTC.

This clonotype came up many times. The chain joins TRBV12-3 or TRBV12-4 to TRBJ2-1, with 9 bases lining up with TRBD2. This CDR3 is 13 amino acids long. Trimming removed 4 bases from V and 9 bases from J; junction bases left unmatched: 4. This CDR3 reads CASSWTSASEQFF. CDR3 sequence (DNA): TGTGCCAGCAGTTGGACTAGCGCGAGTGAGCAGTTCTTC.

This clonotype was counted at least ten times. V and J are TRBV12-3 or TRBV12-4 and TRBJ1-2; 11 nucleotides agree with TRBD1. The CDR3 is 16 amino acids. The V gene end was trimmed by 4 bases and the J gene end by 7 bases; junction bases not matched to a gene: 11. The CDR3 DNA reads as TGTGCCAGCAGTTCCCCGGGACAGGGGGTTCGTCGTGGCTACACCTTC. This gives the protein CASSSPGQGVRRGYTF.

V and J are TRBV5-8 and TRBJ2-1, with D unresolved. From germline, CDR1 is SGHTS and CDR2 YDEGEE. This CDR3 spans 15 amino acids. V gave up 0 bases and J gave up 5 bases, with 12 bases separating them. The CDR3 loop is CASSLEAQENNEQFF. The CDR3 DNA sequence: TGTGCCAGCAGCTTGGAAGCCCAGGAGAACAATGAGCAGTTCTTC.

This clonotype was detected ten times or more. One end of the junction is discordant with germline, which a read error may explain. This sequence joins TRBV7-9 and TRBJ2-7; TRBD1 matches at 8 bases. CDR3 length: 11 amino acids. Germline CDR1 reads SEHNR; CDR2 reads FQNEAQ (reference sequence). CDR3 nucleotides: TGTGCCAGCAGCGTAGGGACAGGTTTGATATTC. This translates into CASSVGTGLIF.

This clonotype was seen a few times. The J gene is TRBJ2-1, the V gene TRBV29-1, with 11 bases matching TRBD2. Germline CDR1 reads SQVTM; CDR2 reads ANQGSEA. V dropped 7 bases and J dropped 7; count of bases not matched to a gene: 9. This CDR3 is built from 14 residues. CDR3: CSAYSASGRNEQFF. The CDR3 nucleotides read TGCAGCGCTTATTCGGCTAGCGGGAGGAATGAGCAGTTCTTC.

This chain uses TRBV5-1 with TRBJ1-5, with D possibly matching TRBD1 (6 bases). Deletions cut 4 bases from V and 2 bases from J, with 19 bases between. CDR3 size: 17 residues. The V gene's germline CDR1 is SGHRS and CDR2 YFSETQ. CDR3 coding DNA: TGCGCCAGCAGCCCTGGCGGGGGAAGGGGGGGCAATCAGCCCCAGCATTTT. The encoded protein is CASSPGGGRGGNQPQHF.

This clonotype came up many times. This may be a read error, as it is one base from a much larger clone. This chain links TRBV13 with TRBJ2-7, with 13 bases identical to TRBD2. The CDR3 spans 15 residues. The V and J ends lost 3 bases and 2 bases, in that order; junction bases with no gene match: 1. The germline gives CDR1 PRHDT, CDR2 FYEKMQ (reference sequence). CDR3 nucleotides: TGTGCCAGCAGCTTTGGACTAGCGGGAGCCTACGAGCAGTACTTC. The encoded protein is CASSFGLAGAYEQYF.

This clonotype appeared a few times. This chain connects TRBV12-3 or TRBV12-4 to TRBJ2-7; TRBD2 agrees at 8 bases. The length of the CDR3 is 16 residues. With 5 bases clipped from V and 0 bases from J, the junction kept 9 bases outside the gene matches. CDR3 in amino acids: CASSEVSGGYSYEQYF. CDR3 nucleotides: TGTGCCAGCAGTGAAGTCAGCGGGGGCTACTCCTACGAGCAGTACTTC.

This clonotype has ten or more counts. The gene calls are TRBV3-1 and TRBJ1-2, with D unresolved. Germline loops: CDR1 LGHDT, CDR2 YNNKEL (reference sequence). The ends were cut back, 7 bases at V and 6 bases at J, with 15 bases in the middle. The length of the CDR3 is 13 residues. The CDR3 here is CASTSLRSDGYTF. As DNA, the CDR3 is TGTGCCAGCACCTCTCTCCGATCAGATGGCTACACCTTC.